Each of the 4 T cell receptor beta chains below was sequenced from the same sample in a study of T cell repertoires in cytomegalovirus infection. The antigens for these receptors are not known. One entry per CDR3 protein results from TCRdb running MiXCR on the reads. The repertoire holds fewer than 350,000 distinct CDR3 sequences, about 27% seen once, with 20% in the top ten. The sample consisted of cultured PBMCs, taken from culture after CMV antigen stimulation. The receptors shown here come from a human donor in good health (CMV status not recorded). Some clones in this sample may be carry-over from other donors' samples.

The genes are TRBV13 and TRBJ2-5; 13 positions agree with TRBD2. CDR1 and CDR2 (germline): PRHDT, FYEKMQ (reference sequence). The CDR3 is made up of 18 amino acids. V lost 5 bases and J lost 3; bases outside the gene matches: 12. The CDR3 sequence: CASSPGLAGEIIEETQYF. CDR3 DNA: TGTGCCAGCAGCCCCGGACTAGCGGGGGAGATAATAGAAGAGACCCAGTACTTC.

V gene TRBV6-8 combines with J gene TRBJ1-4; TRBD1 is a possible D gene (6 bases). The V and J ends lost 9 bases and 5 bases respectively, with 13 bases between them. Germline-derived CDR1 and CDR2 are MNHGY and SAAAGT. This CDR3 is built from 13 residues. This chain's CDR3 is CASGDRLNEKLFF. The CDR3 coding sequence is TGTGCCAGTGGAGACAGGTTAAATGAAAAACTGTTTTTT.

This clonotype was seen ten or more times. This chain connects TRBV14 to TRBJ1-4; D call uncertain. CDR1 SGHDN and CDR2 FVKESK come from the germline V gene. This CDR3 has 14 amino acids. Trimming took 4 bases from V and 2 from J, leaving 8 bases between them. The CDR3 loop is CASSPRRTNEKLFF. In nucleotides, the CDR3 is TGTGCCAGCAGCCCACGACGGACTAATGAAAAACTGTTTTTT.

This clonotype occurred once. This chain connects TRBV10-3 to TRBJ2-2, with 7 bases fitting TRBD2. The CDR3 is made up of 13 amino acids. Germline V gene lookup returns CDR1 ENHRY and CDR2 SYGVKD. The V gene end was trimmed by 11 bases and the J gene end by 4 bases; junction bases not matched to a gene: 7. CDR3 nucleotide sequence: TGTGCCGGCGGGGGTGAAGCCACCGGGGAGCTGTTTTTT. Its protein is CAGGGEATGELFF.